A single T cell receptor (beta chain) is shown here with its context. No antigen is known for it. Unique molecular identifiers were carried by the TCR beta cDNA libraries. There were roughly 0.95 to 11 million T cells, and approximately 480,000 cDNA molecules came from them. TCRdb independently ran MiXCR on the PCR reads; one entry per CDR3 protein. Of roughly 600,000 distinct CDR3 sequences in the sample, about 44% were seen once. The data are from a study of post-analysis software for immune sequencing data. The study, taken as a whole, reports: About five TRBV segments were more frequent in patients than controls; TRBV5-6, TRBV5-1 and TRBV20-1 belonged to this group.

The germline V gene encodes CDR1 SGDLS and CDR2 YYNGEE. This CDR3 is 13 amino acids long. V lost 0 bases and J 2 bases, leaving 4 bases between the germline ends. Sequenced sample: blood. This sequence joins TRBV9 and TRBJ2-3; no firm D call. The sequence was collected from a girl aged 5-17 years with multiple sclerosis. The CDR3 sequence is CASSVAHTDTQYF. The CDR3 DNA reads as TGTGCCAGCAGCGTAGCGCACACAGATACGCAGTATTTT.